These T cell receptor beta chains were read from a single sample in a study of cytomegalovirus exposure and HLA in healthy donors. The data were produced by immunoSEQ multiplex PCR, yet TCRdb's version contains in-frame clones alone and is incomplete. The table has around 98,000 clones, around 73% seen once. Material: PBMCs. The source of these receptors is a female donor in good health and CMV-seronegative. Each CDR3 is given with its conserved first and last residue. A D gene is named only where the DNA matches it firmly. The size field is filled for only some rows; it gives once, few, many or a size class.

D	size	V	J	DNA	CDR3
TRBD1	NA	TRBV7-2	TRBJ1-1	TGTGCCAGCAGACTGGACAGGGGGGATGAAGCTTTCTTT	CASRLDRGDEAFF
NA	once	TRBV4-1	TRBJ2-7	TGCGCCAGCAGCCCAAGGCAGGGCAGCTCCTACGAGCAGTACTTC	CASSPRQGSSYEQYF
NA	NA	TRBV4-1	TRBJ2-5	TGCGCCAGCAGCCAAGAGGGCAGGGAGGCCGAGACCCAGTACTTC	CASSQEGREAETQYF
NA	NA	TRBV6-5	TRBJ1-2	TGTGCCAGCAGTTACGGGCAGGGTTTTGGCTACACCTTC	CASSYGQGFGYTF
NA	NA	TRBV5-1	TRBJ2-7	TGCGCCAGCAGAAGACTAGTTCAAAACTACGAGCAGTACTTC	CASRRLVQNYEQYF
NA	few	TRBV11-2	TRBJ2-7	TGTGCCAGCAGCTTAGGTCAGGGAATCGGGCAGTACTTC	CASSLGQGIGQYF
NA	NA	TRBV19	TRBJ2-5	TGTGCCAGTAGTATGGGGCGACATGACCAGACCCAGTACTTC	CASSMGRHDQTQYF
NA	NA	TRBV4-3	TRBJ1-1	TGCGCCAGCAGCCAAGAGGGGGCCACTGAAGCTTTCTTT	CASSQEGATEAFF
NA	NA	TRBV6-5	TRBJ1-1	TGTGCCAGCAGTCCACCTAGAGCCACTGAAGCTTTCTTT	CASSPPRATEAFF
TRBD2	NA	TRBV5-6	TRBJ2-5	TGTGCCAGCAGTCTAGCGGGGGAGACCCAGTACTTC	CASSLAGETQYF
TRBD2	NA	TRBV5-1	TRBJ2-1	TGCGCCAGCAGCTTGACTAGCGGAGAGGGAAGCTCCTACAATGAGCAGTTCTTC	CASSLTSGEGSSYNEQFF
NA	NA	TRBV7-3	TRBJ2-5	TGTGCCAGCAGCGCGAACCAACAGGGCCGGGAGACCCAGTACTTC	CASSANQQGRETQYF
NA	NA	TRBV4-3	TRBJ2-2	TGCGCCAGCAGCCAAGAGGCGGGATTCGGGGAGCTGTTTTTT	CASSQEAGFGELFF
NA	few	TRBV12-5	TRBJ2-3	TGTGCTAGTGGTGGGCCCCAGGGGTTCACAGATACGCAGTATTTT	CASGGPQGFTDTQYF
NA	NA	TRBV11-2	TRBJ2-7	TGTGCCAGCAGCTTATTTTTTGGGGGGGCCGGACAGCAGTACTTC	CASSLFFGGAGQQYF
NA	NA	TRBV6-5	TRBJ1-1	TGTGCCAGCAGTTACGACAGGAGGAACACTGAAGCTTTCTTT	CASSYDRRNTEAFF
NA	NA	TRBV27	TRBJ2-7	TGTGCCAGCAGTTTATCCGGCGGGCTAACCTACGAGCAGTACTTC	CASSLSGGLTYEQYF
NA	once	TRBV6-1	TRBJ1-2	TGTGCCAGCAGGAGGGTGGAACACGGCTACACCTTC	CASRRVEHGYTF
TRBD1	NA	TRBV7-2	TRBJ1-4	TGTGCCAGCACCAAAGACAGGGGTAATGAAAAACTGTTTTTT	CASTKDRGNEKLFF
NA	NA	TRBV30	TRBJ2-1	TGTGCCTGGAGTGTACTCGTTAGCGCAAACAATGAGCAGTTCTTC	CAWSVLVSANNEQFF
NA	NA	TRBV25-1	TRBJ2-2	TGTGCCAGCAGTGATACGAACACCGGGGAGCTGTTTTTT	CASSDTNTGELFF
TRBD1	NA	TRBV30	TRBJ2-7	TGTGCCTGGACCGGGACAGAAAAGGACGAGCAGTACTTC	CAWTGTEKDEQYF
NA	few	TRBV23-1	TRBJ1-5	TGCGCCAGCAGTCTCTTCTTCGGGGGATGCAATCAGCCCCAGCATTTT	CASSLFFGGCNQPQHF
NA	NA	TRBV2	TRBJ2-2	TGTGCCAGCAGTGACAGCAGGGGTACCGGGGAGCTGTTTTTT	CASSDSRGTGELFF
TRBD1	NA	TRBV6-6	TRBJ2-2	TGTGCCAGCAGTGCTCCGGGACAGGGTGACACCGGGGAGCTGTTTTTT	CASSAPGQGDTGELFF
TRBD1	few	TRBV27	TRBJ1-1	TGTGCCAGCAGACCCCGACAGGGGATGAACACTGAAGCTTTCTTT	CASRPRQGMNTEAFF
TRBD2	many	TRBV5-4	TRBJ2-1	TGTGCCAGCAGCTATGGGACTAGCGGGGGGAATGAGCAGTTCTTC	CASSYGTSGGNEQFF
NA	NA	TRBV5-1	TRBJ2-5	TGCGCCAGCAGGGGGACTTCTGGATTGGAGACCCAGTACTTC	CASRGTSGLETQYF
TRBD1	NA	TRBV5-1	TRBJ2-7	TGCGCCAGCAGGCCCGGGACAGGGACCTACGAGCAGTACTTC	CASRPGTGTYEQYF
NA	NA	TRBV30	TRBJ1-1	TGTGCCTGGAGTCTCTACACTGAAGCTTTCTTT	CAWSLYTEAFF
NA	NA	TRBV7-8	TRBJ2-3	TGTGCCAGCAGCTGGGGTCGGACAGATAACACAGATACGCAGTATTTT	CASSWGRTDNTDTQYF
NA	NA	TRBV10-1	TRBJ2-7	TGCGCCAGCAGTGAGGGACTCCCCTACGAGCAGTACTTC	CASSEGLPYEQYF
NA	NA	TRBV10-3	TRBJ1-1	TGTGCCATCAGTGAGCTTTCATCCGACGGGTACACTGAAGCTTTCTTT	CAISELSSDGYTEAFF